This TCR beta chain was profiled in a study of cytomegalovirus exposure and HLA in healthy donors. General study points: A list of more than 150 TCR beta chains associated with cytomegalovirus was given. Previous analysis showed most TCR beta V segments were productive about 87% or about 30% of the time. TCR beta V- and J-gene trimming was later associated with a missense DCLRE1C variant.

In regard to this clone: Its antigen is not identified.

The PCR made use of 60 Vbeta and 13 Jbeta primers. The assay was immunoSEQ multiplex PCR, and TCRdb's table has in-frame clones only and misses some. This repertoire shows roughly 160,000 clones, approximately 75% found once; its top ten account for approximately 1.5%. Germline lookup yields CDR1 SNHLY and CDR2 FYNNEI. The CDR3 is made up of 13 amino acids. Trimming shortened V by 2 bases and J by 4 bases, and 9 bases separated the two germline ends. Sequenced input: PBMCs. This TCR derives from a girl under 18 in good health and CMV-seronegative. The chain employs TRBV2 and TRBJ2-7, with D tentatively TRBD2 (5 bases). The CDR3 nucleotides read TGTGCCAGCAGTGAATCGACGGGATACGAGCAGTACTTC. This encodes CASSESTGYEQYF.